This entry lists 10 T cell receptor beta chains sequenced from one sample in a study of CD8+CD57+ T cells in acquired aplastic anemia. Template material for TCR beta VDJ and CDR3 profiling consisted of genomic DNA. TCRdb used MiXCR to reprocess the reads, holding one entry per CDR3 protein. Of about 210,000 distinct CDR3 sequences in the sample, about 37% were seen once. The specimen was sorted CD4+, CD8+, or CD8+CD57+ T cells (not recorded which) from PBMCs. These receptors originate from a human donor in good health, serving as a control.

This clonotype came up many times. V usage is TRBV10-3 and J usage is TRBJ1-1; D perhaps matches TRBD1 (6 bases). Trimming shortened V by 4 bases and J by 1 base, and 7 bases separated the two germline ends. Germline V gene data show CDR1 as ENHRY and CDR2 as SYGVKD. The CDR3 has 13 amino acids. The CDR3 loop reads CAISGGGNTEAFF. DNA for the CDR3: TGTGCCATCAGTGGAGGGGGGAACACTGAAGCTTTCTTT.

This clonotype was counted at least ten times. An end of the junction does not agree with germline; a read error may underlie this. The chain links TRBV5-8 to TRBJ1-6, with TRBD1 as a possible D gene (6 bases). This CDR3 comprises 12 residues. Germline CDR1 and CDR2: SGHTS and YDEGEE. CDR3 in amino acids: CASSSRGIPPHF. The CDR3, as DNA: TGTGCTAGCAGCTCGAGGGGGATACCCCCCCACTTT.

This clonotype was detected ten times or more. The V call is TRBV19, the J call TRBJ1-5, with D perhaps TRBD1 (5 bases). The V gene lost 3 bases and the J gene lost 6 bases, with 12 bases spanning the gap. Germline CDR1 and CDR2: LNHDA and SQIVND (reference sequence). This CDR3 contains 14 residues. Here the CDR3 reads CASSMDRGGQPQHF. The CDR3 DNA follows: TGTGCCAGTAGTATGGATAGGGGTGGTCAGCCCCAGCATTTT.

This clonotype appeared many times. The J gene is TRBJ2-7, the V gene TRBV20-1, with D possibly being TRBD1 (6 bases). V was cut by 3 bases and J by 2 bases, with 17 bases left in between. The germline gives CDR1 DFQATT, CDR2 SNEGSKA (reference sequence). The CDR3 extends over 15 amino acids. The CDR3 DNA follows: TGCAGTGCTAGTGATTTACGGCAGGGGACCTACGAGCAGTACTTC. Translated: CSASDLRQGTYEQYF.

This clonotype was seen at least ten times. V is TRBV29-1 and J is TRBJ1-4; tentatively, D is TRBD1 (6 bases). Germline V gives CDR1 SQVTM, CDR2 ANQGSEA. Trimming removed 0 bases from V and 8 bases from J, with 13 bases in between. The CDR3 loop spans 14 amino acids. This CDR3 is CSVEDTGKDEKLFF. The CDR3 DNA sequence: TGCAGCGTTGAAGATACAGGGAAGGACGAAAAACTGTTTTTT. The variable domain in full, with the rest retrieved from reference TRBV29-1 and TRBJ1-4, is SAVISQKPSRDICQRGTSLTIQCQVDSQVTMMFWYRQQPGQSLTLIATANQGSEATYESGFVIDKFPISRPNLTFSTLTVSNMSPEDSSIYLCSVEDTGKDEKLFFGSGTQLSVL.

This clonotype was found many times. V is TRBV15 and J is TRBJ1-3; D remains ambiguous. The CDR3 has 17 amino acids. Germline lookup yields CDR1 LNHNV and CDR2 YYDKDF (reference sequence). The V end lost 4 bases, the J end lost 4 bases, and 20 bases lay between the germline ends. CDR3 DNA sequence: TGTGCCACCAGCACTATCCCCGCTCCTCTAGCAGGAAACACCATATATTTT. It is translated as CATSTIPAPLAGNTIYF.

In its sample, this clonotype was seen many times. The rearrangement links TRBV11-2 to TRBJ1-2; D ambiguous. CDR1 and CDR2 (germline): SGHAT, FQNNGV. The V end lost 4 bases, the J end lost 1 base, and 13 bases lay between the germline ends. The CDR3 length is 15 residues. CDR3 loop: CASSSFLGLNYGYTF. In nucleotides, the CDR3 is TGTGCCAGCAGCTCCTTCCTCGGTCTTAACTATGGCTACACCTTC.

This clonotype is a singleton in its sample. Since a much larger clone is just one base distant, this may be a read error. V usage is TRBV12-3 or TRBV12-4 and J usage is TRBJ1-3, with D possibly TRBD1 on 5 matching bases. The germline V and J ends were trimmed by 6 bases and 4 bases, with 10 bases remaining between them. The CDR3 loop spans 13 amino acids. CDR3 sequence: CASRDNDGNTIYF. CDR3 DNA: TGTGCCAGCAGGGACAACGACGGAAACACCATATATTTT.

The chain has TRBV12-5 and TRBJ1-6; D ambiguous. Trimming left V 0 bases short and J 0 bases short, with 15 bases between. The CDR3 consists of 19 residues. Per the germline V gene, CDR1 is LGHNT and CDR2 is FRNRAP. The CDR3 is CASGLVLPQMSSYNSPLHF. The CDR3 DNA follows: TGTGCTAGTGGTTTGGTACTCCCCCAGATGAGCTCCTATAATTCACCCCTCCACTTT.

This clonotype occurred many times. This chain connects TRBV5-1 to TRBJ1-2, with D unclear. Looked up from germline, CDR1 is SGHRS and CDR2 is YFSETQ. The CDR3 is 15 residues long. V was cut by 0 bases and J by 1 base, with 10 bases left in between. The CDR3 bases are TGCGCCAGCAGCTTGGTTTCGGCTTTTAACTATGGCTACACCTTC. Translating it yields CASSLVSAFNYGYTF.